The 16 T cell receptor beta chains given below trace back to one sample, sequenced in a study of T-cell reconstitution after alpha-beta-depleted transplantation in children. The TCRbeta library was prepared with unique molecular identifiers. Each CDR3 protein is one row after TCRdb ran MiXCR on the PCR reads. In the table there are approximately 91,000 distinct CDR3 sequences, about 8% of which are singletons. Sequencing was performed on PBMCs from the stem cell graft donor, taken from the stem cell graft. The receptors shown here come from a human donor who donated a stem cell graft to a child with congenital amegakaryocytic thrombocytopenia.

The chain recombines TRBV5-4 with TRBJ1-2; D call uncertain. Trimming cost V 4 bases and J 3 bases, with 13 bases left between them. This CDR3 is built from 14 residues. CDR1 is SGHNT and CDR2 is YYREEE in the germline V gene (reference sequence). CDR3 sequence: CASSLPDGYYGYTF. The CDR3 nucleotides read TGTGCCAGCAGCCTACCGGACGGGTACTATGGCTACACCTTC.

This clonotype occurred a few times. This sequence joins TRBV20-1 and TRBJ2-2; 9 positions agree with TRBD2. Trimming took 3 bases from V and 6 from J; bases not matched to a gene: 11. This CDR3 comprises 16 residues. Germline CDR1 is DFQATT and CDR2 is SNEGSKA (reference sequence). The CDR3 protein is CSASTNGAGGAGELFF. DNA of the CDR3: TGCAGTGCTAGTACCAACGGGGCGGGAGGGGCCGGGGAGCTGTTTTTT.

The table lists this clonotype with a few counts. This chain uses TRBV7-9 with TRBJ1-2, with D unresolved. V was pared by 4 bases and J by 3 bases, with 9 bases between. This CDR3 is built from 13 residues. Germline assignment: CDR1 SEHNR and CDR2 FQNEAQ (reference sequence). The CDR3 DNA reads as TGTGCCAGCAGCTCAGATACCTACTATGGCTACACCTTC. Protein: CASSSDTYYGYTF.

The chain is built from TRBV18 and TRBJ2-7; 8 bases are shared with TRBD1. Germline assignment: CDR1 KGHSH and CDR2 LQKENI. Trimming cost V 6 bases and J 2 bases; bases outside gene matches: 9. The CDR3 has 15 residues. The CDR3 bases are TGTGCCAGCTCGTCGGACAGGGAGATAACCTACGAGCAGTACTTC. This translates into CASSSDREITYEQYF.

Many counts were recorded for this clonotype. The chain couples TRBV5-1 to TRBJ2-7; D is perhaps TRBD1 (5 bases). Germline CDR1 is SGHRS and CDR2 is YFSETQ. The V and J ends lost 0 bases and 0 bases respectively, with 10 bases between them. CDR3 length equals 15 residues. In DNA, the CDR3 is TGCGCCAGCAGCTTGGGGCCACAGGCCTCCTACGAGCAGTACTTC. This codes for CASSLGPQASYEQYF. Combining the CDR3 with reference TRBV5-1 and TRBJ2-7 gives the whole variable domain KAGVTQTPRYLIKTRGQQVTLSCSPISGHRSVSWYQQTPGQGLQFLFEYFSETQRNKGNFPGRFSGRQFSNSRSEMNVSTLELGDSALYLCASSLGPQASYEQYFGPGTRLTVT.

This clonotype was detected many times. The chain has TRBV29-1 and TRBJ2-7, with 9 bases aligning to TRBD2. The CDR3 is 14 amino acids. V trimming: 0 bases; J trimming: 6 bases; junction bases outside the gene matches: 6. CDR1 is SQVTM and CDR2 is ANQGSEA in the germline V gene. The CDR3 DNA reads TGCAGCGTTGAAGAGCGCGGGAGGGCGGGCGAGCAGTACTTC. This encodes CSVEERGRAGEQYF.

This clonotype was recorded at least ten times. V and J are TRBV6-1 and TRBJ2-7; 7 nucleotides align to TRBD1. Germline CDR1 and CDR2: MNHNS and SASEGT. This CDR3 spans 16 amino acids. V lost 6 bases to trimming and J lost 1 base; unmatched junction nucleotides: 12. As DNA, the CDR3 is TGTGCCAGCAGCCCAGACAGGGCAACCACTTCCTACGAGCAGTACTTC. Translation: CASSPDRATTSYEQYF.

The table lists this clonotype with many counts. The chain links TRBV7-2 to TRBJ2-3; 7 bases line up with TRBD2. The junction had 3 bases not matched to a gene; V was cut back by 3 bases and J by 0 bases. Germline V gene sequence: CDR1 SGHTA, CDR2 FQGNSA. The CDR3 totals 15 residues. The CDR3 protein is CASSFSRGSTDTQYF. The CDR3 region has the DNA TGTGCCAGCAGCTTCTCGCGGGGGAGCACAGATACGCAGTATTTT.

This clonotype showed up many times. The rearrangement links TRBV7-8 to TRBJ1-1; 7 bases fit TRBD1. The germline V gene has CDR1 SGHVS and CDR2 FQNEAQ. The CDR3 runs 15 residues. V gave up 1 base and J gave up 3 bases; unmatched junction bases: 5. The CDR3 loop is CASSLDSGGHTEAFF. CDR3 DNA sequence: TGTGCCAGCAGCTTAGATTCAGGGGGGCACACTGAAGCTTTCTTT.

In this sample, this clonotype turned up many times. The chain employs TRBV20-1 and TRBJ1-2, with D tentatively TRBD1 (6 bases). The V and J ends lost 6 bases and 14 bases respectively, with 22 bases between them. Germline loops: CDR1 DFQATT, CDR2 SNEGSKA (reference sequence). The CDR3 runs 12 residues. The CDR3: CSAGRDTMWDTF. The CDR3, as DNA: TGCAGTGCGGGACGGGACACAATGTGGGATACCTTC.

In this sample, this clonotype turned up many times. The CDR3 DNA sequence: TGTGCCAGCAGTCCGGGACAGGGGAATGAAAAACTGTTTTTT. Translated, it gives CASSPGQGNEKLFF. This chain joins TRBV21-1 and TRBJ1-4; TRBD1 is the table's D call and was not checked against the DNA. TRBV21-1 is described as a pseudogene. The CDR3 consists of 14 residues.

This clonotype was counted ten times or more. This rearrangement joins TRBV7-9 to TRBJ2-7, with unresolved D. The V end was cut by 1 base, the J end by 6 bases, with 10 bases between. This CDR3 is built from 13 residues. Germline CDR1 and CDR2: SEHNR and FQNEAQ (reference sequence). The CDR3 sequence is CASSLVASSEQYF. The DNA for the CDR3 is TGTGCCAGCAGCTTAGTCGCATCGTCCGAGCAGTACTTC.

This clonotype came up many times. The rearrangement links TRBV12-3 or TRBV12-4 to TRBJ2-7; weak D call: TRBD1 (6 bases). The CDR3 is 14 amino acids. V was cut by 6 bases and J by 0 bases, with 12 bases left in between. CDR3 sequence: CASSGTSSSYEQYF. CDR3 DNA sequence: TGTGCCAGCAGCGGGACATCGAGCTCCTACGAGCAGTACTTC.

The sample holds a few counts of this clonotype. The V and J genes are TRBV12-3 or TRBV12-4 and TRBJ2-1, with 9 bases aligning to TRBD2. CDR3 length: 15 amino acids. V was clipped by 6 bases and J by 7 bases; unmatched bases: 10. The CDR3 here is CASSPGAAGGNEQFF. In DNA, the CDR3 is TGTGCCAGCAGCCCTGGGGCCGCGGGAGGGAATGAGCAGTTCTTC.

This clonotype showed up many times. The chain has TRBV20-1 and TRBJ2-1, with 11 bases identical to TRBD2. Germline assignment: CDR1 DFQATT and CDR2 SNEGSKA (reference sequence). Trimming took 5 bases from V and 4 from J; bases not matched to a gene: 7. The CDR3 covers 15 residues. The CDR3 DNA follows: TGCAGTGCTGAGACTAGCGGGGCGGGGTACAATGAGCAGTTCTTC. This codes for CSAETSGAGYNEQFF.

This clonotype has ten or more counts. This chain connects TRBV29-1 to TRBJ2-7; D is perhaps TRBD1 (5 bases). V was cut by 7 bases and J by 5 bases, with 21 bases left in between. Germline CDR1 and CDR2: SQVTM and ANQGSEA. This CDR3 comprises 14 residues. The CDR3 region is CSASQFTGSNEQYF. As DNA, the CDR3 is TGCAGCGCATCCCAGTTCACAGGATCAAACGAGCAGTACTTC.